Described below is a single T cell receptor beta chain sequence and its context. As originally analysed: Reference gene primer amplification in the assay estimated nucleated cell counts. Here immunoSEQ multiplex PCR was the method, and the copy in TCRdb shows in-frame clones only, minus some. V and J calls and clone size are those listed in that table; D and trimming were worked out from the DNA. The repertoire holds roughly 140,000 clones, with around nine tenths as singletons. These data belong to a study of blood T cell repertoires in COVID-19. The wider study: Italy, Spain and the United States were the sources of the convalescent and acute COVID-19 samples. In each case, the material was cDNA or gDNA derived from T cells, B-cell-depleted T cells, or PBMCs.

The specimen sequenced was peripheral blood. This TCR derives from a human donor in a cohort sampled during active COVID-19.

The CDR3 here is CASSPDLSRDYNEKLFF. As DNA, the CDR3 is TGTGCCAGTAGTCCCGACTTAAGCAGGGATTATAATGAAAAACTGTTTTTT. The gene calls are TRBV19 and TRBJ1-4; possible D gene TRBD1, 5 bases. Per germline, CDR1 LNHDA and CDR2 SQIVND (reference sequence). V lost 5 bases to trimming and J lost 4 bases, with 20 bases between them. The CDR3 covers 17 residues.